One and the same sample provided the 8 T cell receptor beta chains below, sequenced in a study of CD8+CD57+ T cells in acquired aplastic anemia. TCR beta VDJ and CDR3 profiles were obtained from a genomic DNA template. MiXCR, applied by TCRdb to the reads, yields one record per CDR3 protein. The sample holds 150,000 to 200,000 distinct CDR3 sequences, 60% to 70% seen once. The sample taken for sequencing was sorted CD4+, CD8+, or CD8+CD57+ T cells (not recorded which) from PBMCs. Receptor source: a human donor in good health.

This clonotype has a single count. The J gene is TRBJ1-1, the V gene TRBV5-4; TRBD1 matches at 7 bases. The CDR3 consists of 14 residues. V was pared by 4 bases and J by 1 base, with 4 bases of the junction left unmatched. The germline V gene encodes CDR1 SGHNT and CDR2 YYREEE (reference sequence). The CDR3 here is CASSQGQANTEAFF. The CDR3 nucleotides are TGTGCCAGCAGCCAAGGACAGGCGAACACTGAAGCTTTCTTT.

The gene calls are TRBV7-2 and TRBJ2-1; 8 nucleotides align to TRBD1. The germline gives CDR1 SGHTA, CDR2 FQGNSA. The CDR3 has 17 residues. The ends lost 5 bases at V and 3 bases at J; junction bases unmatched: 12. The CDR3 loop is CASSHAVRQGHYNEQFF. As DNA, the CDR3 is TGTGCCAGCAGCCACGCCGTGAGACAGGGGCACTACAATGAGCAGTTCTTC.

Worth noting for this clonotype: One junction end disagrees with the germline gene, perhaps due to a read error. This chain uses TRBV5-1 with TRBJ1-1, with a weak D call TRBD1 (5 bases). CDR1 is SGHRS, CDR2 YFSETQ, per germline. The CDR3 totals 17 residues. CDR3 DNA sequence: TGCGCCAGCAGCGGGGGGTCGAACTCCAAGATGAACACTGAAGCCTTCTTT. Translating gives CASSGGSNSKMNTEAFF.

The chain employs TRBV20-1 and TRBJ2-7; 9 nucleotides match TRBD1. This CDR3 is built from 15 residues. Germline loops: CDR1 DFQATT, CDR2 SNEGSKA (reference sequence). V gave up 1 base and J gave up 4 bases; unmatched junction bases: 8. CDR3 residues: CSARGLETGGYEQYF. The CDR3 DNA reads TGCAGTGCTAGAGGGCTTGAGACAGGGGGGTACGAGCAGTACTTC.

The gene calls are TRBV12-3 or TRBV12-4 and TRBJ1-1; 8 bases map to TRBD1. The CDR3 is 14 residues long. The V segment lost 2 bases and the J segment 4 bases; nucleotides outside the gene matches: 3. The CDR3 region is CASSLQGAVTEAFF. In DNA form, the CDR3 reads TGTGCCAGCAGTTTACAGGGGGCGGTCACTGAAGCTTTCTTT.

As for this clonotype: At one end the junction does not follow the germline gene, possibly because of a read error. The V call is TRBV5-5, the J call TRBJ2-5; D is uncertain. There are 12 residues in the CDR3. CDR1 and CDR2 (germline): SGHKS, YYEKEE (reference sequence). In DNA form, the CDR3 reads TGCGCCAGCGACCGGGCGCGGGAGACCCAGTACTTC. It specifies CASDRARETQYF.

The chain combines TRBV19 with TRBJ2-1, with D tentatively TRBD1 (5 bases). Trimming removed 2 bases from V and 4 bases from J, with 12 bases in between. This CDR3 region has 15 residues. Germline V gives CDR1 LNHDA, CDR2 SQIVND (reference sequence). DNA for the CDR3: TGTGCCAGTAGTATACAGGGCGGACCTTACAATGAGCAGTTCTTC. Translation: CASSIQGGPYNEQFF.

V and J are TRBV7-9 and TRBJ1-1; the D is unclear. Trimming removed 5 bases at V and 8 bases at J, with 12 bases between. The CDR3 is 12 amino acids. Germline lookup yields CDR1 SEHNR and CDR2 FQNEAQ (reference sequence). This CDR3 is CASSPLRSEAFF. CDR3 DNA sequence: TGTGCCAGCAGCCCGCTCAGGTCCGAAGCTTTCTTT.